One and the same sample provided the 25 T cell receptor beta chains below, sequenced in a study of cytomegalovirus exposure and HLA in healthy donors. PCR was performed using 60 Vbeta and 13 Jbeta primers. The protocol was immunoSEQ multiplex PCR, while the TCRdb copy is restricted to in-frame clones and leaves out a portion. Of 180,000 or so clones listed, roughly 72% are singletons. Input material: PBMCs. These receptors came from a woman in her 30s in good health and CMV-seropositive.

V is TRBV5-1 and J is TRBJ2-1; TRBD2 is a possible D gene (5 bases). V was pared by 0 bases and J by 8 bases, with 24 bases between. CDR1 is SGHRS, CDR2 YFSETQ, per germline. This CDR3 is built from 18 residues. CDR3 in amino acids: CASSLAGRSGSPYDEQFF. In DNA form, the CDR3 reads TGCGCCAGCAGCTTGGCAGGAAGAAGCGGAAGCCCATATGATGAGCAGTTCTTC. Full variable domain (remainder filled in from reference TRBV5-1 and TRBJ2-1): KAGVTQTPRYLIKTRGQQVTLSCSPISGHRSVSWYQQTPGQGLQFLFEYFSETQRNKGNFPGRFSGRQFSNSRSEMNVSTLELGDSALYLCASSLAGRSGSPYDEQFFGPGTRLTVL.

The rearrangement links TRBV10-1 to TRBJ1-3; D remains unclear. The CDR3 is made up of 12 amino acids. Germline V lookup: CDR1 WNHNN, CDR2 SYGVQD (reference sequence). V was cut by 7 bases and J by 4 bases, with 8 bases left in between. The CDR3 region has the DNA TGCGCCAGCATTGAAGCGGGAAACACCATATATTTT. Amino acid sequence: CASIEAGNTIYF.

V usage is TRBV11-2 and J usage is TRBJ1-6; no firm D call. Deletions cut 0 bases from V and 10 bases from J, with 10 bases between. The CDR3 is 14 residues long. Germline CDR1 is SGHAT and CDR2 is FQNNGV. The CDR3 region has the DNA TGTGCCAGCAGCTTAGATTTGGGGAGGTCACCCCTCCACTTT. It yields the protein CASSLDLGRSPLHF.

V gene TRBV4-3 combines with J gene TRBJ2-5; 10 bases are shared with TRBD2. CDR3 length: 17 amino acids. The V and J ends lost 1 base and 5 bases, in that order; junction bases with no gene match: 10. The germline V gene has CDR1 LGHNA and CDR2 YSLEER. The CDR3 protein is CASSQADGLAGVETQYF. In DNA, the CDR3 is TGCGCCAGCAGCCAAGCCGACGGGCTAGCGGGGGTTGAGACCCAGTACTTC.

The DNA of the CDR3 is TGTGCCAGTAGTATAGGGACTCGACGGAATGAGCAGTTCTTC. Amino acids: CASSIGTRRNEQFF. The rearrangement uses TRBV19 and TRBJ2-1; D possibly corresponds to TRBD2 (5 bases). Germline V gene data show CDR1 as LNHDA and CDR2 as SQIVND (reference sequence). The CDR3 has 14 residues. V was pared by 1 base and J by 7 bases, with 11 bases between.

This chain uses TRBV30 with TRBJ1-2; tentatively, D is TRBD1 (5 bases). The CDR3 length is 13 residues. Trimming stripped 1 base from V and 8 bases from J, with 14 bases between. In germline, CDR1 is GTSNPN, CDR2 SVGIG (reference sequence). The CDR3 reads CAWSAGGSGGYTF. As DNA, the CDR3 is TGTGCCTGGAGTGCGGGGGGGTCGGGCGGCTACACCTTC.

In DNA form, the CDR3 reads TGTGCCACCGAAGGACGGACTAGAGAGACCCAGTACTTC. Amino acid sequence: CATEGRTRETQYF. V gene TRBV15 combines with J gene TRBJ2-5, with 7 bases lining up with TRBD2. V dropped 8 bases and J dropped 4; count of bases not matched to a gene: 7. Germline CDR1 reads LNHNV; CDR2 reads YYDKDF (reference sequence). This CDR3 is 13 amino acids long.

The chain has TRBV27 and TRBJ2-7, with D possibly matching TRBD1 (5 bases). Trimming removed 2 bases from V and 9 bases from J, with 20 bases in between. Per germline, CDR1 MNHEY and CDR2 SMNVEV (reference sequence). The CDR3 totals 15 residues. The CDR3 region has the DNA TGTGCCAGCAGTTTAAGCAGGGCCTCCTACGAGCGGCAGTACTTC. Translated: CASSLSRASYERQYF.

The chain is built from TRBV5-6 and TRBJ1-5, with D unclear. This CDR3 is 16 amino acids long. The germline gives CDR1 SGHDT, CDR2 YYEEEE. Between the trimmed V and J ends, which lost 4 bases and 0 bases, there was a span of 14 bases. The CDR3 loop reads CASSRGNSVSNQPQHF. The CDR3 bases are TGTGCCAGCAGCCGAGGGAATAGCGTTAGCAATCAGCCCCAGCATTTT.

V usage is TRBV10-3 and J usage is TRBJ1-1, with 7 bases lining up with TRBD1. The CDR3 is 12 amino acids. Trimming took 7 bases from V and 6 from J; bases not matched to a gene: 5. CDR1 is ENHRY, CDR2 SYGVKD, per germline. The CDR3 region is CAIKPGGSEAFF. The CDR3 DNA reads TGTGCCATCAAACCAGGGGGGTCTGAAGCTTTCTTT.

A single count supports this clone. The gene calls are TRBV2 and TRBJ1-5, with a tentative D call TRBD1 (5 bases). V shed 4 bases and J shed 0 bases, with 7 bases lying between them. There are 14 residues in the CDR3. Germline V CDR1 and CDR2: SNHLY, FYNNEI. CDR3 bases: TGTGCCAGCAGTGGGGACTATAGCAATCAGCCCCAGCATTTT. It is translated as CASSGDYSNQPQHF.

The genes are TRBV27 and TRBJ2-7; 8 bases match TRBD2. CDR1 MNHEY and CDR2 SMNVEV come from the germline V gene (reference sequence). CDR3 length equals 15 residues. The ends lost 3 bases at V and 3 bases at J; junction bases unmatched: 7. CDR3 nucleotides: TGTGCCAGCAGTTTTGGGCGGGGGGTTTACTACGAGCAGTACTTC. Amino acid sequence: CASSFGRGVYYEQYF.

The chain carries TRBV5-5 and TRBJ1-1; 7 bases map to TRBD1. CDR1 SGHKS and CDR2 YYEKEE come from the germline V gene (reference sequence). J gave up 0 bases and V 4 bases, and 12 bases lay outside the gene matches. This CDR3 spans 17 amino acids. CDR3 sequence reads: CASSPVFDRVVNTEAFF. The CDR3 DNA follows: TGTGCCAGCAGCCCGGTATTCGACAGGGTAGTGAACACTGAAGCTTTCTTT.

V usage is TRBV7-9 and J usage is TRBJ1-1; D not certain. CDR3 length equals 13 residues. Germline CDR1 SEHNR, CDR2 FQNEAQ (reference sequence). Trimming took 9 bases from V and 3 from J, leaving 14 bases between them. This chain's CDR3 is CASRGLDYTEAFF. As DNA, the CDR3 is TGTGCCAGTCGAGGGCTAGATTACACTGAAGCTTTCTTT.

The rearrangement uses TRBV2 and TRBJ1-4, with D perhaps matching TRBD1 (6 bases). V was pared by 6 bases and J by 3 bases, with 17 bases between. The CDR3 length is 16 residues. Looked up from germline, CDR1 is SNHLY and CDR2 is FYNNEI. CDR3 DNA sequence: TGTGCCAGCAGCGCCCTTCAGGGGCGGGCTAATGAAAAACTGTTTTTT. This sequence encodes CASSALQGRANEKLFF.

V and J are TRBV9 and TRBJ1-1; 9 bases agree with TRBD1. The CDR3 consists of 14 residues. The V gene end was trimmed by 3 bases and the J gene end by 1 base; junction bases not matched to a gene: 1. Germline assignment: CDR1 SGDLS and CDR2 YYNGEE. The CDR3 protein is CASSEGQGNTEAFF. DNA of the CDR3: TGTGCCAGCAGCGAGGGACAGGGGAACACTGAAGCTTTCTTT.

The rearrangement joins TRBV7-6 to TRBJ2-7; 8 bases match TRBD1. The CDR3 is 18 residues long. CDR1 and CDR2 from the germline V gene are SGHVS and FNYEAQ. The ends lost 0 bases at V and 3 bases at J; junction bases unmatched: 13. CDR3 amino acids: CASSLAAETGQGLYEQYF. CDR3 nucleotide sequence: TGTGCCAGCAGCTTAGCGGCGGAGACAGGACAGGGCCTCTACGAGCAGTACTTC.

The chain couples TRBV27 to TRBJ1-2; TRBD1 matches 8 bases. The CDR3 covers 14 residues. Germline-derived CDR1 and CDR2 are MNHEY and SMNVEV (reference sequence). After removal of 5 bases from V and 3 bases from J, the junction contained 5 bases not matched to a gene. CDR3 DNA: TGTGCCAGCAGTACCCGGGACAGGTACTATGGCTACACCTTC. Translation gives CASSTRDRYYGYTF.

The chain employs TRBV25-1 and TRBJ2-5, with D hard to call. The germline CDR1 and CDR2 sequences are MGHDK and SYGVNS. Trimming shortened V by 3 bases and J by 6 bases, and 5 bases separated the two germline ends. CDR3 size: 11 residues. The DNA of the CDR3 is TGTGCCAGCAGTGACTTAAAGACCCAGTACTTC. Translating gives CASSDLKTQYF.

V and J are TRBV5-4 and TRBJ2-1, with TRBD1 as a possible D gene (5 bases). The CDR3 totals 14 residues. Germline CDR1 and CDR2: SGHNT and YYREEE (reference sequence). V lost 4 bases and J lost 9, with 17 bases in between. CDR3 sequence reads: CASSTAGRVGEQFF. CDR3 coding DNA: TGTGCCAGCAGCACAGCCGGCAGGGTGGGTGAGCAGTTCTTC.

This clone has a single count. This chain uses TRBV2 with TRBJ2-7, with 9 bases that match TRBD1. Trimming removed 4 bases from V and 4 bases from J; junction bases left unmatched: 8. From germline, CDR1 is SNHLY and CDR2 FYNNEI. CDR3 size: 15 residues. CDR3 sequence (DNA): TGTGCCAGCAGTGCAATGGGACAGGGACCATACGAGCAGTACTTC. Protein product: CASSAMGQGPYEQYF.

The rearrangement links TRBV5-1 to TRBJ1-2, with 7 bases that match TRBD1. With 4 bases clipped from V and 4 bases from J, the junction kept 7 bases outside the gene matches. CDR3 length: 14 residues. Germline CDR1 is SGHRS and CDR2 is YFSETQ. CDR3 nucleotides: TGCGCCAGCAGCCTCGGGGGACAGCTCTATGGCTACACCTTC. Residues: CASSLGGQLYGYTF. Drawing the rest from reference TRBV5-1 and TRBJ1-2, the complete variable domain is KAGVTQTPRYLIKTRGQQVTLSCSPISGHRSVSWYQQTPGQGLQFLFEYFSETQRNKGNFPGRFSGRQFSNSRSEMNVSTLELGDSALYLCASSLGGQLYGYTFGSGTRLTVV.

The J gene is TRBJ2-2, the V gene TRBV6-1; 7 bases align to TRBD1. The CDR3 runs 15 residues. The V segment lost 6 bases and the J segment 5 bases; nucleotides outside the gene matches: 9. Germline V lookup: CDR1 MNHNS, CDR2 SASEGT. The CDR3 reads CASSHRQGETGELFF. The CDR3 region has the DNA TGTGCCAGCAGCCACAGACAGGGCGAAACCGGGGAGCTGTTTTTT.

This clone has only one observation. The CDR3 reads CSTRQGLSTDTQYF. The CDR3 nucleotides read TGCAGCACACGACAGGGTCTTAGCACAGATACGCAGTATTTT. V usage is TRBV29-1 and J usage is TRBJ2-3, with TRBD1 identical over 7 bases. Trimming took 8 bases from V and 0 from J; bases not matched to a gene: 8. Germline V CDR1 and CDR2: SQVTM, ANQGSEA. This CDR3 has 14 residues.

The chain is built from TRBV28 and TRBJ1-2, with D perhaps matching TRBD1 (6 bases). Per the germline V gene, CDR1 is MDHEN and CDR2 is SYDVKM. This CDR3 comprises 13 residues. V was shortened by 3 bases and J by 6 bases, with 11 bases between the two germline ends. In DNA, the CDR3 is TGTGCCAGCAGTTTGGGGACACAGGATGGCTACACCTTC. Translated: CASSLGTQDGYTF.